Given below is one T cell receptor (beta chain) in context. The antigen is not known. The CDR3 loop spans 13 amino acids. J lost 6 bases, V lost 7 bases, and 8 bases had no gene match. Germline CDR1 reads MDHEN; CDR2 reads SYDVKM. The assay was immunoSEQ multiplex PCR, and TCRdb's table has in-frame clones only and misses some. The sample shows roughly 63,000 clones, more than 70% of them seen only once. This record comes from a study of cytomegalovirus exposure and HLA in healthy donors. Study results and caveats: It was 150 to 200 TCR beta chains that were listed as cytomegalovirus-associated. Both high specificity and high sensitivity reportedly marked the classifier's diagnosis of cytomegalovirus status.

This clonotype was sampled from a woman in her late teens or twenties in good health and CMV-seronegative. The chain joins TRBV28 to TRBJ1-1, with 7 bases identical to TRBD1. Sequenced sample: PBMCs. CDR3 nucleotide sequence: TGTGCCAGCATCGATACAGGGGTTCCTGAAGCTTTCTTT. It yields the protein CASIDTGVPEAFF.